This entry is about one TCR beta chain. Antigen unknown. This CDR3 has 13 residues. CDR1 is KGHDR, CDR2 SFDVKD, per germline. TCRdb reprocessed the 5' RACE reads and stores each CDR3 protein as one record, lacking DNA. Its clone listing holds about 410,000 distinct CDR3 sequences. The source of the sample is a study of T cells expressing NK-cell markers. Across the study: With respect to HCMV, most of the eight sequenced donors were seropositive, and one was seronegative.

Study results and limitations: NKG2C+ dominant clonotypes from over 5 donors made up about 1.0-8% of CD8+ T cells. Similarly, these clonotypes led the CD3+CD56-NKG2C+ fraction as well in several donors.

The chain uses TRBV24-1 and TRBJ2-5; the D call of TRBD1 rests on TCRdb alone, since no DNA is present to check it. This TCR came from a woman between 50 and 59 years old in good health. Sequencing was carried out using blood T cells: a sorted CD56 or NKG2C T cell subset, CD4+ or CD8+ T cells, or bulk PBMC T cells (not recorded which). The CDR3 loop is CATSEGVEETQYF.